A single T cell receptor (beta chain) is shown here with its context. What it binds is not known. The data stem from a study of early T cells in non-severe SARS-CoV-2 infection. Overall study context: From unsorted whole blood, bulk RNA was sequenced, and the chains remained unpaired. Study-level results: Missing private and CD4 specificities, VDJdb matching favored anti-spike CD8 responses.

Individual cDNA molecules carried attached unique molecular identifiers. TCRdb re-analysed the 5' RACE reads in MiXCR, keeping a single row per CDR3 protein. The data hold around 62,000 distinct CDR3 sequences, with around an eighth observed a single time. Trimming took off 3 bases at V and 3 bases at J, with 9 bases between the two ends. Per germline, CDR1 KGHSH and CDR2 LQKENI. The CDR3 has 13 amino acids. This TCR derives from an adult who was a healthcare worker with PCR-confirmed SARS-CoV-2 infection or an uninfected control (not recorded which). The sample consisted of whole blood. The rearrangement uses TRBV18 and TRBJ2-7; the D gene is possibly TRBD1 (5 bases). Here the CDR3 DNA reads TGTGCCAGCTCACCTAGGGGATTCTACGAGCAGTACTTC. Its translation: CASSPRGFYEQYF.